The 28 T cell receptor beta chains given below trace back to one sample, sequenced in a study of blood T cells in healthy people across ages. For the second PCR, which ran for about 6 to 11 cycles, a sample-barcoded 5' primer and a J-beta primer mix were used. TCRdb fed the 5' RACE reads into MiXCR, producing one record per CDR3 protein. The sample has 870,000 or so distinct CDR3 sequences, 25% to 30% seen once. Sequencing used blood. The origin of the receptors is a woman older than 75 in good health.

This clonotype has ten or more counts. DNA of the CDR3: TGCGCCAGCAGCCCGGGACCACAGGGCACAGATACGCAGTATTTT. It yields the protein CASSPGPQGTDTQYF. The chain has TRBV4-1 and TRBJ2-3; the D call may be TRBD1 or TRBD2 (5 bases each). The CDR3 spans 15 residues. Germline V gene sequence: CDR1 MGHRA, CDR2 YSYEKL. V lost 4 bases, J lost 1 base, and 12 bases lay in between.

This clonotype was seen a few times. A much larger clonotype is one base distant, so this may be a read error. V gene TRBV29-1 combines with J gene TRBJ2-7; the D gene could be TRBD1 or TRBD2 (5 bases each). Gene TRBJ2-5 matches the end of the DNA better, so the J call may be wrong. The CDR3 sequence is 13 residues long. Germline CDR1 and CDR2: SQVTM and ANQGSEA. DNA of the CDR3: TGCAGCGTTGAGGGGCAGGGAGAGGGGACCCAGTACTTC. Protein product: CSVEGQGEGTQYF.

Of note for this clonotype: One junction end disagrees with the germline gene, perhaps due to a read error. The V and J genes are TRBV5-6 and TRBJ1-6; TRBD1 matches 8 bases. The CDR3 contains 13 residues. Germline V gene data show CDR1 as SGHDT and CDR2 as YYEEEE. The CDR3 sequence is CASSYRTGSPPHF. The CDR3 nucleotides read TGTGCCAGCAGCTACCGGACAGGGTCGCCCCCCCACTTT.

A remark on this clonotype: This could be a read error, since a much larger clone is one nucleotide away. The V call is TRBV7-9, the J call TRBJ2-7, with a weak D call TRBD2 (6 bases). Germline values: CDR1 SEHNR, CDR2 FQNEAQ (reference sequence). This CDR3 spans 15 amino acids. The CDR3 reads CASSSGGGANYGQYF. CDR3 coding DNA: TGTGCCAGCAGCTCCGGTGGCGGGGCGAACTACGGGCAGTACTTC. The variable domain in full, completed from reference TRBV7-9 and TRBJ2-7, reads DTGVSQNPRHKITKRGQNVTFRCDPISEHNRLYWYRQTLGQGPEFLTYFQNEAQLEKSRLLSDRFSAERPKGSFSTLEIQRTEQGDSAMYLCASSSGGGANYGQYFGPGTRLTVT.

In this sample, this clonotype turned up many times. The J gene is TRBJ2-5, the V gene TRBV18, with TRBD1 as a possible D gene (6 bases). CDR1 is KGHSH and CDR2 is LQKENI in the germline V gene. The CDR3 sequence is 13 residues long. V lost 2 bases to trimming and J lost 5 bases, with 9 bases between them. CDR3 in DNA: TGTGCCAGCTCACCAGGACAGTTGGAGACCCAGTACTTC. It encodes CASSPGQLETQYF.

V is TRBV12-3 or TRBV12-4 and J is TRBJ1-1, with a possible D match to TRBD1 (5 bases). Trimming removed 8 bases at V and 4 bases at J, with 17 bases between. The CDR3 runs 14 residues. CDR3 region: CASALGGGITEAFF. In DNA, the CDR3 is TGTGCCAGCGCCCTTGGGGGAGGGATCACTGAAGCTTTCTTT.

This clonotype has a count of ten or more. The chain carries TRBV15 and TRBJ1-5, with 7 bases fitting TRBD1. The V and J ends lost 1 base and 1 base, in that order; junction bases with no gene match: 4. The CDR3 runs to 16 residues. Germline values: CDR1 LNHNV, CDR2 YYDKDF (reference sequence). The CDR3 DNA follows: TGTGCCACCAGCAGAGCAGGACAGGCCAGCAATCAGCCCCAGCATTTT. This encodes CATSRAGQASNQPQHF.

This clonotype was detected many times. V gene TRBV20-1 combines with J gene TRBJ2-7; 8 bases map to TRBD1. There are 15 residues in the CDR3. J lost 0 bases, V lost 2 bases, and 6 bases had no gene match. In germline, CDR1 is DFQATT, CDR2 SNEGSKA (reference sequence). The CDR3 DNA follows: TGCAGTGCTAGAATGCGACAGGGGATCTCCTACGAGCAGTACTTC. Its translation is CSARMRQGISYEQYF.

The sample holds many counts of this clonotype. The rearrangement uses TRBV5-1 and TRBJ2-3, with 9 nucleotides matching TRBD1. Germline V gene data show CDR1 as SGHRS and CDR2 as YFSETQ. The CDR3 covers 16 residues. J was trimmed by 10 bases and V by 5 bases; bases with no gene match: 17. The DNA for the CDR3 is TGCGCCAGCAGTAACGGACAGGGGTCAACGTCAGAGGCGCAGTATTTT. This translates into CASSNGQGSTSEAQYF. The whole variable domain, remainder taken from reference TRBV5-1 and TRBJ2-3, is KAGVTQTPRYLIKTRGQQVTLSCSPISGHRSVSWYQQTPGQGLQFLFEYFSETQRNKGNFPGRFSGRQFSNSRSEMNVSTLELGDSALYLCASSNGQGSTSEAQYFGPGTRLTVL.

This chain links TRBV7-6 with TRBJ1-3; 10 positions match TRBD1. CDR3 length: 18 amino acids. V lost 2 bases to trimming and J lost 1 base; unmatched junction nucleotides: 8. The V gene's germline CDR1 is SGHVS and CDR2 FNYEAQ. CDR3 protein: CASSLNLPGQGSGNTIYF. In DNA, the CDR3 is TGTGCCAGCAGCTTAAACCTTCCGGGACAGGGGTCTGGAAACACCATATATTTT.

This clonotype was observed a few times. This chain uses TRBV29-1 with TRBJ2-5, with D possibly TRBD2 on 5 matching bases. Trimming took 5 bases from V and 1 from J, leaving 11 bases between them. The CDR3 extends over 13 amino acids. Germline V gene sequence: CDR1 SQVTM, CDR2 ANQGSEA. The CDR3 is CSVPKAVQETQYF. CDR3 coding DNA: TGCAGCGTTCCCAAAGCGGTCCAAGAGACCCAGTACTTC.

As for this clonotype: This may arise from a read error, as a much more abundant clone is one base away. V and J are TRBV5-6 and TRBJ1-5, with TRBD1 identical over 9 bases. Germline V gene data show CDR1 as SGHDT and CDR2 as YYEEEE. The CDR3 totals 15 residues. The DNA of the CDR3 is TGTGCCGGCAGCTTCGCCGGGACAGGGCATCAGCCCCAGCATTTT. Amino acid sequence: CAGSFAGTGHQPQHF.

This clonotype came up many times. The chain links TRBV3-1 to TRBJ1-6; the D gene is possibly TRBD1 (5 bases). V was trimmed by 4 bases and J by 9 bases, leaving 19 bases between them. The germline V gene has CDR1 LGHDT and CDR2 YNNKEL (reference sequence). The length of the CDR3 is 16 residues. CDR3 sequence reads: CASSPWDVTKGSPLHF. The CDR3 coding sequence is TGTGCCAGCAGCCCTTGGGACGTTACGAAGGGTTCACCCCTCCACTTT.

This clonotype has more than one count but fewer than ten. The chain uses TRBV5-6 and TRBJ2-6; 7 bases are shared with TRBD1. Germline trimming cut 5 bases from V and 0 bases from J; bases unmatched to any gene: 8. This CDR3 spans 17 amino acids. The germline V gene encodes CDR1 SGHDT and CDR2 YYEEEE. The CDR3 loop is CASSPGQIYSGANVLTF. CDR3 bases: TGTGCCAGCAGTCCGGGACAGATCTACTCTGGGGCCAACGTCCTGACTTTC.

In regard to this clonotype: A clone one base away is much larger, so this may be a read error. The conserved final phenylalanine or tryptophan is absent from the CDR3, which likely points to a read error. The chain recombines TRBV20-1 with TRBJ2-5; 8 bases are a match to TRBD2. Trimming took 2 bases from V and 5 from J; bases not matched to a gene: 7. Germline V gives CDR1 DFQATT, CDR2 SNEGSKA (reference sequence). The CDR3 has 14 amino acids. The CDR3 nucleotides are TGCAGTGCTAGACATAGCGGGGAGGGGGAGACCCAGTACGTC. Its protein product is CSARHSGEGETQYV.

Worth noting for this clonotype: A single base separates this from a much larger clone, so it may be a read error. The chain joins TRBV18 to TRBJ2-7, with TRBD1 matching 9 bases. The length of the CDR3 is 15 residues. Germline loops: CDR1 KGHSH, CDR2 LQKENI. This CDR3 is CVSSVGTGPLYEQYF. The CDR3 DNA reads as TGTGTCAGCTCAGTAGGGACAGGGCCCCTCTACGAGCAGTACTTC.

The rearrangement joins TRBV4-3 to TRBJ2-3; 7 nucleotides agree with TRBD2. V was pared by 4 bases and J by 4 bases, with 8 bases of the junction left unmatched. This CDR3 spans 15 amino acids. Germline V CDR1 and CDR2: LGHNA, YSLEER. In nucleotides, the CDR3 is TGCGCCAGCAGCCCCAACGTGGGGGGGGCAGATACGCAGTATTTT. It yields the protein CASSPNVGGADTQYF.

This clonotype was found many times. The chain has TRBV29-1 and TRBJ1-5, with TRBD1 identical over 7 bases. CDR3 length: 13 residues. Germline CDR1 and CDR2: SQVTM and ANQGSEA. Trimming took 6 bases from V and 3 from J; bases not matched to a gene: 5. The CDR3 spells CSVGQDINQPQHF. The CDR3 DNA sequence: TGCAGCGTCGGACAGGACATCAATCAGCCCCAGCATTTT.

The chain recombines TRBV7-9 with TRBJ1-2, with 8 positions matching TRBD1. Per germline, CDR1 SEHNR and CDR2 FQNEAQ (reference sequence). The V and J ends lost 0 bases and 3 bases, in that order; junction bases with no gene match: 6. This CDR3 spans 16 amino acids. CDR3 nucleotides: TGTGCCAGCAGCTTAGCCGGCGGACAGGGCGACTATGGCTACACCTTC. This gives the protein CASSLAGGQGDYGYTF.

Here the CDR3 reads CASSHRAGDDTQYF. CDR3 in DNA: TGCGCCAGCAGCCACCGGGCAGGGGACGATACGCAGTATTTT. The chain recombines TRBV5-1 with TRBJ2-3, with D maybe TRBD1 (6 bases). The CDR3 extends over 14 amino acids. Germline assignment: CDR1 SGHRS and CDR2 YFSETQ. V was shortened by 4 bases and J by 6 bases, with 15 bases between the two germline ends.

This clonotype has ten or more counts. The rearrangement joins TRBV6-1 to TRBJ2-3; 9 bases match TRBD2. CDR3 size: 14 residues. Germline-derived CDR1 and CDR2 are MNHNS and SASEGT. Trimming at V came to 4 bases and at J to 5 bases, leaving 4 bases not matched to a gene. Here the CDR3 DNA reads TGTGCCAGCAGTGCCGCGGGGGGGAGAGATACGCAGTATTTT. This encodes CASSAAGGRDTQYF.

This clonotype has ten or more counts. The genes are TRBV7-2 and TRBJ2-5; D is undetermined. The CDR3 contains 14 residues. The V gene's germline CDR1 is SGHTA and CDR2 FQGNSA. The V end lost 1 base, the J end lost 10 bases, and 16 bases lay between the germline ends. CDR3 sequence: CASSLGPSSPIQYF. The CDR3 DNA follows: TGTGCCAGCAGCTTAGGACCCTCGTCACCCATCCAGTACTTC.

This clonotype occurred many times. This chain joins TRBV3-1 and TRBJ2-4, with D hard to call. Germline CDR1 reads LGHDT; CDR2 reads YNNKEL (reference sequence). This CDR3 contains 17 residues. Trimming left V 0 bases short and J 0 bases short, with 12 bases between. Written as DNA, the CDR3 is TGTGCCAGCAGCCAAGATGGACGGACCCTAGCCAAAAACATTCAGTACTTC. It specifies CASSQDGRTLAKNIQYF.

This clonotype has a count of ten or more. The chain recombines TRBV3-1 with TRBJ2-5; 9 bases are a match to TRBD2. The junction had 12 bases not matched to a gene; V was cut back by 11 bases and J by 5 bases. Germline CDR1 LGHDT, CDR2 YNNKEL (reference sequence). The CDR3 has 14 amino acids. DNA for the CDR3: TGTGCCGCCCGGGAGCGCGGGGGGGCGGAGACCCAGTACTTC. Protein: CAARERGGAETQYF.

The CDR3 sequence is CASSLMASGYNEQYF. The CDR3 bases are TGTGCCAGCAGTTTAATGGCTAGCGGGTACAATGAGCAGTACTTC. The rearrangement uses TRBV28 and TRBJ2-7; TRBD2 agrees at 8 bases. The CDR3 runs to 15 residues. Germline values: CDR1 MDHEN, CDR2 SYDVKM. The ends lost 2 bases at V and 7 bases at J; junction bases unmatched: 10.

The genes are TRBV12-3 or TRBV12-4 and TRBJ2-3; D might be TRBD1 or TRBD2, each matching 5 bases. This CDR3 comprises 15 residues. Trimming stripped 0 bases from V and 15 bases from J, with 22 bases between. CDR3 in DNA: TGTGCCAGCAGTTTAGCGGGGGTGAGAGCAGATACGGAATATTTT. Encoded protein: CASSLAGVRADTEYF.

This clonotype was counted ten times or more. The chain employs TRBV5-1 and TRBJ2-1; TRBD1 matches 7 bases. This CDR3 comprises 14 residues. The germline CDR1 and CDR2 sequences are SGHRS and YFSETQ. V was pared by 7 bases and J by 6 bases, with 10 bases of the junction left unmatched. Here the CDR3 DNA reads TGCGCCAGCCAGCCGGGACAGACATTCAATGAGCAGTTCTTC. Translating gives CASQPGQTFNEQFF.

In the case of this clonotype: A much larger clone differs from this one at a single base, so this may be a read error. The chain has TRBV6-5 and TRBJ2-1; 7 nucleotides line up with TRBD1. Germline lookup yields CDR1 MNHEY and CDR2 SVGAGI. This CDR3 has 18 residues. The DNA for the CDR3 is TGTGCCAGCAGTTACTCCAAGGGACAGTCCTCCGGTTACAATGAGCAGATCTTC. Translation: CASSYSKGQSSGYNEQIF.